Reported below is one T cell receptor (beta chain). Its antigen remains unidentified. This specimen belongs to a study of shared clonotypes between healthy human individuals. Across the whole study: In total, the donors were two women and a few men aged 18 to 49.

The repertoire was sequenced with immunoSEQ multiplex PCR; TCRdb's copy has only in-frame clones and lacks some. Among about 2 million clones listed, 90% to 95% were seen once. The ends lost 5 bases at V and 1 base at J; junction bases unmatched: 7. The CDR3 is 15 residues long. Germline assignment: CDR1 SGHVS and CDR2 FNYEAQ. General observations from the study: A small donor pool kept down the genetic and exposure-history diversity that was represented.

The sequence was obtained from a young man in good health. The sample taken for sequencing was naive CD4+ T cells sorted from blood. Regarding subset: CD45RA+ positively selected. The chain couples TRBV7-6 to TRBJ1-1; TRBD1 aligns across 7 bases. The CDR3 DNA follows: TGTGCCAGCAGCCCCTGGGAGGGGGCGAACACTGAAGCTTTCTTT. It specifies CASSPWEGANTEAFF. Combining the CDR3 with reference TRBV7-6 and TRBJ1-1 gives the whole variable domain GAGVSQSPRYKVTKRGQDVALRCDPISGHVSLYWYRQALGQGPEFLTYFNYEAQQDKSGLPNDRFSAERPEGSISTLTIQRTEQRDSAMYRCASSPWEGANTEAFFGQGTRLTVV.